The 25 T cell receptor beta chains given below trace back to one sample, sequenced in a study of tumor-infiltrating lymphocytes in primary liver carcinoma (dated by TCRdb to about 2017). Blood RNA was extracted from unsorted whole blood using TRIzol reagent, and germline DNA was obtained with the DNeasy Blood & Tissue kit. The reads were generated on an Illumina HiSeq 2500. TCRbeta-specific cDNA was reverse-transcribed from roughly 500 ng total RNA using a constant-region primer and ProtoScript II reverse transcriptase. Construction of the TCRbeta libraries relied on three nested rounds of multiplex PCR, following a slightly modified ARM-PCR procedure. Multiplex TRBV1-TRBV30 forward primers and a Cbeta reverse primer were used in the first two PCR rounds, each of which was run for 9 to 11 cycles. Starting from the raw public reads, TCRdb applied fastp trimming at Q25, assembled clones with MiXCR and retained in-frame beta chains. Rows with a matching CDR3 protein are joined into one entry that keeps the most common DNA and genes. The sample yields about 180,000 distinct CDR3 sequences; 50% to 75% were counted once. About 70% of the sample is taken by the ten largest.

The material sequenced was peripheral blood. These receptors were obtained from a man aged 35-49 years with primary liver carcinoma and hepatitis B virus infection.

The chain carries TRBV6-1 and TRBJ2-7, with TRBD1 identical over 8 bases. Germline V gene lookup returns CDR1 MNHNS and CDR2 SASEGT. CDR3 size: 14 residues. The junction had 4 bases not matched to a gene; V was cut back by 6 bases and J by 0 bases. Written as DNA, the CDR3 is TGTGCCAGCAGACCGGACAGGGCCTCCTACGAGCAGTACTTC. Its protein is CASRPDRASYEQYF.

This clonotype was seen only once. As DNA, the CDR3 is TGTGCCAGCAGCTTACTCTGGGGCTTGGTGGAGACCCAGTACTTC. The encoded protein is CASSLLWGLVETQYF. The chain uses TRBV5-6 and TRBJ2-5, with D perhaps matching TRBD1 (5 bases). The CDR3 is made up of 15 amino acids. V was trimmed by 2 bases and J by 5 bases, leaving 16 bases between them. Germline CDR1 and CDR2: SGHDT and YYEEEE.

This chain uses TRBV11-1 with TRBJ2-7; D not resolved. V was trimmed by 3 bases and J by 7 bases, leaving 16 bases between them. The CDR3 is 14 residues long. CDR1 and CDR2 (germline): SGHAT, FQDESV (reference sequence). CDR3 bases: TGTGCCAGCAGCTTGAGTGGCGTGAACAATGAGCAGTACTTC. Protein sequence: CASSLSGVNNEQYF.

Worth noting for this clonotype: This may arise from a read error, as a much more abundant clone is one base away. V and J are TRBV6-6 and TRBJ2-5; D is unresolved. CDR3 length: 13 residues. Germline V CDR1 and CDR2: MNHNY, SVGAGI (reference sequence). The CDR3 sequence: CATSWPEQETQYF. The CDR3 bases are TGTGCCACCAGTTGGCCGGAACAAGAGACCCAGTACTTC.

This clonotype was seen at least ten times. This chain joins TRBV12-3 or TRBV12-4 and TRBJ2-2; D is undetermined. This CDR3 spans 12 amino acids. V dropped 2 bases and J dropped 6 bases, with 4 bases sitting between them. In DNA form, the CDR3 reads TGTGCCAGCAGTTTAAGCGCCGGGGAGCTGTTTTTT. Translation: CASSLSAGELFF.

This clonotype was counted between two and nine times. An end of the junction does not agree with germline; a read error may underlie this. The rearrangement links TRBV11-2 to TRBJ2-1; 9 nucleotides match TRBD2. This CDR3 spans 15 amino acids. Looked up from germline, CDR1 is SGHAT and CDR2 is FQNNGV. DNA for the CDR3: TGTGCCAGCAGCTTAATCGCGGGAGGGAACAATGAGCAGCTCTTC. Residues: CASSLIAGGNNEQLF.

As to this clonotype: With a much larger clone just one base away, this may be a read error. V and J are TRBV29-1 and TRBJ2-5, with 8 bases lining up with TRBD2. Germline V CDR1 and CDR2: SQVTM, ANQGSEA. This CDR3 comprises 15 residues. The CDR3 DNA reads as TGCTGCGTGGAGGGCGGGGGGCTTGGAGTAGAGACCCAGTACTTC. Its translation: CCVEGGGLGVETQYF. Full variable domain (missing parts from reference TRBV29-1 and TRBJ2-5): SAVISQKPSRDICQRGTSLTIQCQVDSQVTMMFWYRQQPGQSLTLIATANQGSEATYESGFVIDKFPISRPNLTFSTLTVSNMSPEDSSIYLCCVEGGGLGVETQYFGPGTRLLVL.

In its sample, this clonotype was seen many times. This chain links TRBV11-2 with TRBJ2-1; possible D gene TRBD2, 5 bases. Trimming took off 2 bases at V and 4 bases at J, with 24 bases between the two ends. CDR1 SGHAT and CDR2 FQNNGV come from the germline V gene. The CDR3 is 19 residues long. The CDR3 DNA reads as TGTGCCAGCAGCTTAAATAGCGCCCTTAATCAACCACGATACAATGAGCAGTTCTTC. Its protein is CASSLNSALNQPRYNEQFF.

The chain couples TRBV6-6 to TRBJ2-5; D is perhaps TRBD1 (6 bases). Germline loops: CDR1 MNHNY, CDR2 SVGAGI (reference sequence). V gave up 6 bases and J gave up 0 bases, with 11 bases separating them. This CDR3 has 14 residues. The CDR3 region has the DNA TGTGCCAGCAGCTACAACAGGGACCAAGAGACCCAGTACTTC. It encodes CASSYNRDQETQYF.

The CDR3 loop is CASSQEEYLETQYF. The DNA of the CDR3 is TGCGCCAGCAGCCAAGAGGAGTACTTGGAGACCCAGTACTTC. This chain uses TRBV4-3 with TRBJ2-5; no clear D gene. Trimming took off 0 bases at V and 5 bases at J, with 10 bases between the two ends. This CDR3 is built from 14 residues. Germline CDR1 is LGHNA and CDR2 is YSLEER.

To note about this clonotype: Mismatch with germline at one junction end may stem from a read error. The genes are TRBV11-2 and TRBJ2-1; 8 nucleotides line up with TRBD2. This CDR3 is 15 amino acids long. Germline V gives CDR1 SGHAT, CDR2 FQNNGV. The CDR3 nucleotides read TGTGCCAGCGGCTCAGGACTAGCCCGACACAATGAGCAGTTATTC. It codes for CASGSGLARHNEQLF. The full variable domain, rest sourced from reference TRBV11-2 and TRBJ2-1, is EAGVAQSPRYKIIEKRQSVAFWCNPISGHATLYWYQQILGQGPKLLIQFQNNGVVDDSQLPKDRFSAERLKGVDSTLKIQPAKLEDSAVYLCASGSGLARHNEQLFGPGTRLTVL.

This clonotype was seen a single time. This chain uses TRBV5-1 with TRBJ2-4; tentative D call: TRBD1 (5 bases). The CDR3 contains 13 residues. CDR1 and CDR2 from the germline V gene are SGHRS and YFSETQ. The V and J ends lost 5 bases and 8 bases respectively, with 14 bases between them. CDR3 residues: CASRVQGQDIQYF. The CDR3 nucleotides read TGCGCCAGCAGGGTCCAAGGACAAGACATTCAGTACTTC.

About this clonotype: Mismatch with germline at one junction end may stem from a read error. This chain connects TRBV12-3 or TRBV12-4 to TRBJ2-1, with D unresolved. The length of the CDR3 is 15 residues. The CDR3 bases are TGTGCCTGCAGTTCCTTTCAGAGCTCCTACAATGAGCAGTTCTTC. This encodes CACSSFQSSYNEQFF.

The rearrangement links TRBV6-4 to TRBJ1-5; no clear D. This CDR3 spans 20 amino acids. Germline CDR1 is MRHNA and CDR2 is SNTAGT. Trimming left V 0 bases short and J 0 bases short, with 21 bases between. The CDR3 spells CASSDSSIRRRGYSNQPQHF. As DNA, the CDR3 is TGTGCCAGCAGTGACTCATCAATCAGACGCCGGGGATATAGCAATCAGCCCCAGCATTTT.

A word on this clonotype: This CDR3 fails to terminate in the conserved phenylalanine or tryptophan, so it likely reflects a read error. The rearrangement links TRBV11-2 to TRBJ2-1; either TRBD1 or TRBD2 may fit D (6 bases each). The length of the CDR3 is 16 residues. Germline assignment: CDR1 SGHAT and CDR2 FQNNGV. The CDR3 here is CANSSPGGGPYNKQFL. The CDR3 coding sequence is TGTGCCAACAGCTCGCCCGGTGGGGGGCCCTACAATAAGCAGTTCTTA.

Worth noting for this clonotype: The germline gene is not matched at one end of the junction; a read error may be the cause. This rearrangement joins TRBV11-1 to TRBJ2-1; no reliable D call. There are 11 residues in the CDR3. The germline V gene encodes CDR1 SGHAT and CDR2 FQDESV (reference sequence). CDR3 residues: CASNSMNEQSF. CDR3 coding DNA: TGTGCCAGCAATTCTATGAATGAGCAGTCCTTC.

J is TRBJ2-7 and V is TRBV10-2, with 9 bases identical to TRBD1. The CDR3 totals 15 residues. V dropped 2 bases and J dropped 2; count of bases not matched to a gene: 4. Germline V lookup: CDR1 WSHSY, CDR2 SAAADI. The CDR3: CASSEGTGPTYEQYF. The CDR3 DNA reads TGCGCCAGCAGTGAGGGGACAGGGCCCACCTACGAGCAGTACTTC.

The V gene is TRBV4-1, the J gene TRBJ1-2, with D perhaps TRBD1 (6 bases). The CDR3 is 16 residues long. Trimming took 1 base from V and 0 from J, leaving 12 bases between them. In germline, CDR1 is MGHRA, CDR2 YSYEKL. The CDR3, as DNA: TGCGCCAGCAGCCAAGCTTCTAGGGGGTCTAACTATGGCTACACCTTC. It codes for CASSQASRGSNYGYTF.

Concerning this clonotype: A junction end diverges from the germline sequence, so it may reflect a read error. The V gene is TRBV6-5, the J gene TRBJ2-2; TRBD2 might be the D (5 bases). Germline CDR1 and CDR2: MNHEY and SVGAGI. The length of the CDR3 is 13 residues. Here the CDR3 DNA reads TGTGCCAGCAGCCCAGCCCCACCCGGGGAGCTGTATTTT. Translated, it gives CASSPAPPGELYF.

V gene TRBV11-1 combines with J gene TRBJ2-1; TRBD1 is a possible D gene (5 bases). The V end was cut by 4 bases, the J end by 5 bases, with 12 bases between. The CDR3 extends over 14 amino acids. In germline, CDR1 is SGHAT, CDR2 FQDESV (reference sequence). This chain's CDR3 is CASSSQGQDNEQFF. CDR3 DNA sequence: TGTGCCAGCAGCTCCCAGGGCCAGGACAATGAGCAGTTCTTC.

This clonotype was counted between two and nine times. The rearrangement uses TRBV5-1 and TRBJ2-7, with D perhaps TRBD2 (5 bases). This CDR3 spans 13 amino acids. Germline values: CDR1 SGHRS, CDR2 YFSETQ. V was pared by 2 bases and J by 5 bases, with 11 bases between. The CDR3 sequence is CASSFTGIDEQYF. CDR3 DNA sequence: TGCGCCAGCAGCTTTACGGGAATCGACGAGCAGTACTTC.

The V call is TRBV6-1, the J call TRBJ1-5; unclear D gene. Germline V gives CDR1 MNHNS, CDR2 SASEGT. The CDR3 length is 16 residues. The CDR3 DNA follows: TGTGCTGGCAGTGAAACTACACCCGATAGCAATCAGCCCCAGCATTTT. Its translation: CAGSETTPDSNQPQHF.

Worth noting for this clonotype: A much larger clone lies one base from this, so it may be a read error. The rearrangement uses TRBV4-1 and TRBJ2-3; 11 bases are shared with TRBD2. CDR3 length: 13 residues. Per the germline V gene, CDR1 is MGHRA and CDR2 is YSYEKL. CDR3 sequence reads: CAGRLAGSDTQYF. CDR3 nucleotides: TGCGCCGGCAGACTAGCGGGATCGGATACGCAGTATTTT.

In its sample, this clonotype was seen once. The CDR3 ends on some other residue instead of the conserved phenylalanine or tryptophan, so this is likely a read error. The genes are TRBV7-8 and TRBJ2-7, with TRBD2 identical over 12 bases. The CDR3 covers 16 residues. CDR1 and CDR2 from the germline V gene are SGHVS and FQNEAQ. With 2 bases clipped from V and 1 base from J, the junction kept 3 bases outside the gene matches. The DNA of the CDR3 is TGTGCCAGCAGCTTATGGGGACTAGCGGGTTCCTACGAGCAGTACTCC. It yields the protein CASSLWGLAGSYEQYS.

The genes are TRBV7-9 and TRBJ1-6; maybe TRBD1 (5 bases). The CDR3 totals 15 residues. V gave up 2 bases and J gave up 7 bases, with 12 bases separating them. Per the germline V gene, CDR1 is SEHNR and CDR2 is FQNEAQ (reference sequence). The CDR3 protein is CASSLRTGTNSPLHF. The CDR3 coding sequence is TGTGCCAGCAGCTTACGAACAGGAACAAATTCACCCCTCCACTTT.